A selection of T cell receptor beta chains follows, all from one sample in a study of brain T cells in children with intractable seizures. The repertoire was sequenced with immunoSEQ multiplex PCR; TCRdb's copy has only in-frame clones and lacks some. The profile shows about 340,000 clones, nearly 95% of them singletons. The source material was peripheral blood, sampled approximately 5 months after surgery. These receptors were collected from a boy in the first two years of life with tuberous sclerosis and intractable seizures. Both conserved end residues are part of each CDR3. The D gene is left open where the match is weak. Some rows mark clone size as missing; the rest say once, few, many or name a class of expanded clone.

v_gene	d_gene	abundance	j_gene	CDR3aa	CDR3nt
TRBV15	TRBD1	-	TRBJ1-2	CATSTMGQGANYGYTF	TGTGCCACCAGCACCATGGGACAGGGAGCTAACTATGGCTACACCTTC
TRBV3-1/TRBV3-2	TRBD2	-	TRBJ2-5	CASSLVGREGETQYF	TGTGCCAGCAGCCTCGTCGGGCGGGAGGGAGAGACCCAGTACTTC
TRBV27	-	-	TRBJ1-4	CASSIQGLNNEKLFF	TGTGCCAGCAGTATACAGGGTTTAAATAATGAAAAACTGTTTTTT
TRBV6-7	-	-	TRBJ2-4	CASSYGKNIQYF	TGTGCCAGCAGTTACGGCAAAAACATTCAGTACTTC
TRBV5-1	-	-	TRBJ1-2	CASSLNRGYYGYTF	TGCGCCAGCAGCTTAAACAGAGGCTACTATGGCTACACCTTC
TRBV12-5	TRBD1	-	TRBJ2-7	CASGFAGTGGYEQYF	TGTGCTAGTGGATTCGCCGGGACAGGGGGCTACGAGCAGTACTTC
TRBV9	-	-	TRBJ2-2	CASSVVGGTGELFF	TGTGCCAGCAGCGTAGTTGGGGGAACCGGGGAGCTGTTTTTT
TRBV7-9	-	few	TRBJ1-3	CASTKSPYSGNTIYF	TGTGCCAGCACCAAATCTCCTTACTCTGGAAACACCATATATTTT
TRBV2	-	-	TRBJ1-5	CASRGEEPQHF	TGTGCCAGCAGGGGGGAAGAGCCCCAGCATTTT
TRBV30	-	-	TRBJ2-7	CAWSLPGVLSEQYF	TGTGCCTGGAGCCTACCAGGCGTCCTAAGCGAGCAGTACTTC
TRBV9	-	-	TRBJ1-5	CASSGGDYQPQHF	TGTGCCAGCAGCGGTGGGGATTATCAGCCCCAGCATTTT
TRBV15	-	-	TRBJ2-5	CATSREGRFEETQYF	TGTGCCACCAGCAGAGAGGGACGGTTCGAAGAGACCCAGTACTTC
TRBV6-6	-	-	TRBJ1-2	CASSPSELYGYTF	TGTGCCAGCAGTCCCAGTGAACTCTATGGCTACACCTTC
TRBV3-1/TRBV3-2	TRBD2	-	TRBJ2-7	CASSQGTSGSEQYF	TGTGCCAGCAGCCAAGGGACTAGCGGGAGCGAGCAGTACTTC
TRBV9	TRBD1	-	TRBJ2-3	CASSVLGQGLPDTQYF	TGTGCCAGCAGCGTACTAGGACAGGGTCTCCCAGATACGCAGTATTTT
TRBV6-1	-	-	TRBJ2-7	CASSEVSRPTSYEQYF	TGTGCCAGCAGTGAGGTCTCTCGACCGACCTCCTACGAGCAGTACTTC
TRBV24-1	TRBD1	-	TRBJ2-7	CATSEPGQGHEQYF	TGTGCCACCAGTGAGCCGGGACAGGGCCACGAGCAGTACTTC
TRBV5-8	-	once	TRBJ1-1	CASSSGLLRRRSTEAFF	TGTGCCAGCAGCTCGGGACTTCTACGTCGAAGGAGCACTGAAGCTTTCTTT
TRBV5-8	TRBD1	once	TRBJ1-2	CASSPRDRGTGGYTF	TGTGCCAGCAGCCCCCGGGACAGGGGGACAGGTGGCTACACCTTC
TRBV2	TRBD1	-	TRBJ1-2	CASSAGQRTGYTF	TGTGCCAGCAGCGCGGGACAGCGGACGGGCTACACCTTC
TRBV5-5	TRBD1	-	TRBJ1-1	CASSLWTGVGGKNTEAFF	TGTGCCAGCAGCCTCTGGACAGGGGTTGGTGGTAAAAACACTGAAGCTTTCTTT
TRBV21-1	-	few	TRBJ1-5	CASSKALREVRRSPRSQPQHF	TGTGCCAGCAGCAAAGCGCTTAGGGAGGTACGGCGTAGCCCGAGGAGTCAGCCCCAGCATTTT
TRBV10-3	-	-	TRBJ1-2	CAISDLVHGYTF	TGTGCCATCAGTGATCTGGTCCATGGCTACACCTTC
TRBV5-6	TRBD1	-	TRBJ2-7	CASSLAGTAYEQYF	TGTGCCAGCAGCTTGGCTGGGACAGCCTACGAGCAGTACTTC
TRBV6-5	-	-	TRBJ1-2	CASSYAGSNGYTF	TGTGCCAGCAGTTACGCAGGGTCCAATGGCTACACCTTC
TRBV7-2	-	once	TRBJ2-7	CASSLREGQASYEQYF	TGTGCCAGCAGCTTAAGGGAGGGACAGGCCTCCTACGAGCAGTACTTC
TRBV7-9	-	-	TRBJ2-6	CASSLSLSGANVLTF	TGTGCCAGCAGCTTATCATTGTCTGGGGCCAACGTCCTGACTTTC
TRBV7-8	TRBD2	-	TRBJ2-3	CASSLGLAGGPDTQYF	TGTGCCAGCAGCTTAGGGCTAGCGGGGGGGCCTGATACGCAGTATTTT
TRBV5-1	TRBD2	-	TRBJ2-5	CASSDGLGGGAQETQYF	TGCGCCAGCAGCGACGGCTTGGGCGGGGGGGCCCAAGAGACCCAGTACTTC
TRBV7-2	-	-	TRBJ2-7	CASSLRGRTVNYEQYF	TGTGCCAGCAGCTTAAGGGGGAGGACGGTAAACTACGAGCAGTACTTC
TRBV4-1	-	once	TRBJ2-3	CASSQLSTQYF	TGCGCCAGCAGCCAATTATCTACGCAGTATTTT
TRBV11-2	-	-	TRBJ2-1	CASSSPRLHYNEQFF	TGTGCCAGCAGCTCCCCAAGGCTCCACTACAATGAGCAGTTCTTC
TRBV5-4	-	-	TRBJ2-5	CASSTRGPGETQYF	TGTGCCAGCAGCACTCGGGGTCCTGGGGAGACCCAGTACTTC
TRBV25-1	TRBD2	-	TRBJ2-3	CASSEGTSATDTQYF	TGTGCCAGCAGTGAGGGCACTAGCGCTACAGATACGCAGTATTTT
TRBV28	-	-	TRBJ1-4	CASSPPYEKLFF	TGTGCCAGCAGTCCCCCTTATGAAAAACTGTTTTTT
TRBV11-3	TRBD2	-	TRBJ2-1	CASSFEGTREGPYNEQFF	TGTGCCAGCAGCTTCGAGGGGACACGGGAGGGCCCCTACAATGAGCAGTTCTTC
TRBV6-5	TRBD1	-	TRBJ2-7	CASSYRTGGYEQYF	TGTGCCAGCAGTTACCGGACAGGGGGCTACGAGCAGTACTTC
TRBV25-1	-	-	TRBJ2-7	CASSPGQAYEQYF	TGTGCCAGCAGTCCAGGCCAAGCCTACGAGCAGTACTTC
TRBV25-1	-	-	TRBJ1-5	CASSGRYQPQHF	TGTGCCAGCAGTGGACGGTATCAGCCCCAGCATTTT
TRBV18	TRBD2	-	TRBJ2-3	CASSPASGASSTDTQYF	TGTGCCAGCTCACCGGCTAGCGGGGCGTCTAGCACAGATACGCAGTATTTT
TRBV5-4	TRBD2	-	TRBJ2-5	CATQEGAGGARETQYF	TGTGCCACCCAAGAGGGAGCGGGAGGGGCCCGGGAGACCCAGTACTTC
TRBV28	-	-	TRBJ2-3	CASRPPWGGGRADTQYF	TGTGCCAGCAGACCCCCCTGGGGAGGGGGCAGGGCAGATACGCAGTATTTT
TRBV2	-	-	TRBJ1-1	CASGLDRNTEAFF	TGTGCCAGCGGTTTGGACAGGAACACTGAAGCTTTCTTT
TRBV28	TRBD2	-	TRBJ2-7	CASRVGLAGIHEQYF	TGTGCCAGCAGAGTGGGACTAGCGGGAATCCACGAGCAGTACTTC
TRBV28	-	-	TRBJ2-7	CASRAGRGDEQYF	TGTGCCAGTAGGGCGGGTCGTGGGGACGAGCAGTACTTC
TRBV6-9	-	-	TRBJ1-3	CASSYSSVRGNTIYF	TGTGCCAGCAGTTATTCGTCAGTCCGGGGAAACACCATATATTTT
TRBV20-1	-	-	TRBJ2-2	CSATGAGELFF	TGCAGTGCTACGGGGGCTGGGGAGCTGTTTTTT
TRBV5-6	-	-	TRBJ2-3	CASSLGRDTQYF	TGTGCCAGCAGCTTGGGGCGGGATACGCAGTATTTT
TRBV18	-	-	TRBJ1-1	CASGTGRNTEAFF	TGTGCCAGCGGGACGGGACGGAACACTGAAGCTTTCTTT
TRBV19	-	-	TRBJ2-1	CASSMGGATYNEQFF	TGTGCCAGTAGTATGGGGGGGGCTACCTACAATGAGCAGTTCTTC